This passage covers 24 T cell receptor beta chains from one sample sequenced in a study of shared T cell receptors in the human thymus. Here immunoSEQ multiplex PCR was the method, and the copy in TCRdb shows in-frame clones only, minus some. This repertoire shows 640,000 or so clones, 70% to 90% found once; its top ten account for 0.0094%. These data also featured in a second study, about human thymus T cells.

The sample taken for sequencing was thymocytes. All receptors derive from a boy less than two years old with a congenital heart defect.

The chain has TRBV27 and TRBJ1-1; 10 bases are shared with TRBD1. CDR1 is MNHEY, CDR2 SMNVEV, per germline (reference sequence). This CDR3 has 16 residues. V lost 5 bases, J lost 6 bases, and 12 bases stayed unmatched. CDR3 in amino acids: CASSHRWGQGNPEAFF. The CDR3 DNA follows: TGTGCCAGCAGTCATAGATGGGGACAGGGGAATCCTGAAGCTTTCTTT.

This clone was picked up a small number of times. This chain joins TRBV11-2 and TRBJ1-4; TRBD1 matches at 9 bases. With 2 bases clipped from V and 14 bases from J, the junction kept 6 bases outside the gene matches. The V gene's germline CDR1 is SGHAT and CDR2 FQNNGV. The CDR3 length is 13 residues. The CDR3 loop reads CASSLSRDRALFF. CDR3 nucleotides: TGTGCCAGCAGCTTAAGCCGGGACAGGGCGCTGTTTTTT.

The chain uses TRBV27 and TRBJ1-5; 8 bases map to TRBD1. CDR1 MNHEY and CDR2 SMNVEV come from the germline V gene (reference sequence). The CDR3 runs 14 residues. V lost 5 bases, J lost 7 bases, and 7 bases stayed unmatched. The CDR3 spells CASSPTGGGQPQHF. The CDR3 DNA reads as TGTGCCAGCAGTCCCACAGGGGGAGGACAGCCCCAGCATTTT.

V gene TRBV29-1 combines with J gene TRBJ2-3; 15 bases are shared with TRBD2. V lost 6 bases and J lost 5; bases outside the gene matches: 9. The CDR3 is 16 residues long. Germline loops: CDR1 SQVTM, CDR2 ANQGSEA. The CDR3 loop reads CSVVGLAGGWVDTQYF. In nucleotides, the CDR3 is TGCAGCGTGGTAGGACTAGCGGGGGGGTGGGTAGATACGCAGTATTTT.

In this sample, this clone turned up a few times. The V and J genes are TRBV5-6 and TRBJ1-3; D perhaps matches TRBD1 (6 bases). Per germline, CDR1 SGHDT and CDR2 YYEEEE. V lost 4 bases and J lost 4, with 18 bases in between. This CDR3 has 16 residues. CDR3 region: CASSRGGGEEGNTIYF. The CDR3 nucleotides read TGTGCCAGCAGCCGGGGGGGCGGAGAGGAAGGAAACACCATATATTTT.

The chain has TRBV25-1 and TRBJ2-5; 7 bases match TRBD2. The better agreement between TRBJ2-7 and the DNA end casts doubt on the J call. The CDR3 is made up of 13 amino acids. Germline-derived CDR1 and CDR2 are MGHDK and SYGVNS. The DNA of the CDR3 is TGTGCCAGCAGTGGCGGGAGCTCCTACGAGCAGTACTTC. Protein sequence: CASSGGSSYEQYF.

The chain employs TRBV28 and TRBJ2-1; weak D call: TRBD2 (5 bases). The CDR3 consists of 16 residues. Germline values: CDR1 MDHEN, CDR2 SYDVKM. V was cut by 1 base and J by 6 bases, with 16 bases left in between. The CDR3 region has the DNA TGTGCCAGCAGTTTATTAGGCCTAAGCGGCCCCAATGAGCAGTTCTTC. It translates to CASSLLGLSGPNEQFF.

The CDR3 here is CASSQRTPGGTEAFF. The CDR3 DNA follows: TGCGCCAGCAGCCAAAGGACCCCCGGGGGCACTGAAGCTTTCTTT. This chain connects TRBV4-1 to TRBJ1-1; D might be TRBD1 (5 bases). V lost 2 bases, J lost 4 bases, and 14 bases lay in between. The CDR3 runs 15 residues. The germline CDR1 and CDR2 sequences are MGHRA and YSYEKL.

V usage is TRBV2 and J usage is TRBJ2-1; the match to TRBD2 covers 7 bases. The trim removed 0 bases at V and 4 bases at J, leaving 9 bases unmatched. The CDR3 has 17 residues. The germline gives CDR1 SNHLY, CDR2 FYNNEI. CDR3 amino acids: CASSEALASGQYNEQFF. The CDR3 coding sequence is TGTGCCAGCAGTGAAGCGCTGGCTAGCGGCCAGTACAATGAGCAGTTCTTC.

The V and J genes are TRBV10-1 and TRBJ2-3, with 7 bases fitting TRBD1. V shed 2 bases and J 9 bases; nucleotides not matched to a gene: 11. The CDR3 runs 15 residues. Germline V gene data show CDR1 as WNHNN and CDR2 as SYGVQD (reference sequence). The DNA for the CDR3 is TGCGCCAGCAGTGAGATGAGCTTAGGGGGCTCAACGCAGTATTTT. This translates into CASSEMSLGGSTQYF.

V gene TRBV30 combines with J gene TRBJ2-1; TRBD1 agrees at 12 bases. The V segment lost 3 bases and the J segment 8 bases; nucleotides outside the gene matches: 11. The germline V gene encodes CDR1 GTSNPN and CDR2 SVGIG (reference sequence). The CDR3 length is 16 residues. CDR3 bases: TGTGCCTGGAGGGTTCCCCCGGGACAGGGGGCCGATGAGCAGTTCTTC. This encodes CAWRVPPGQGADEQFF.

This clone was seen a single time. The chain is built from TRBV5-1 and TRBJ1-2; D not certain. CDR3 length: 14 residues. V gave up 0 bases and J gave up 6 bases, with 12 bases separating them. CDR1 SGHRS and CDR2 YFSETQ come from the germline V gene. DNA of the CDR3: TGCGCCAGCAGCTTGGGGCACCGAGGGCATGGCTACACCTTC. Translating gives CASSLGHRGHGYTF.

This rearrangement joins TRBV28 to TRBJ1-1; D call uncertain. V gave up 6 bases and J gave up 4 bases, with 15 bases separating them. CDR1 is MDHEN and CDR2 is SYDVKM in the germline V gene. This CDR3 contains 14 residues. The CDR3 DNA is TGTGCCAGCAGAAGCATACGGGAGGGCACTGAAGCTTTCTTT. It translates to CASRSIREGTEAFF. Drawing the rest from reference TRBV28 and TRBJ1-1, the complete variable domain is DVKVTQSSRYLVKRTGEKVFLECVQDMDHENMFWYRQDPGLGLRLIYFSYDVKMKEKGDIPEGYSVSREKKERFSLILESASTNQTSMYLCASRSIREGTEAFFGQGTRLTVV.

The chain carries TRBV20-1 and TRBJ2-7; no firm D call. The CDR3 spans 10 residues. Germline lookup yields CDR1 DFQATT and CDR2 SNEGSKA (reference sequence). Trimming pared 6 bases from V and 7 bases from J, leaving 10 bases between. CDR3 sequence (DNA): TGCAGTGCCGCCGAGATTGAGCAGTACTTC. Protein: CSAAEIEQYF.

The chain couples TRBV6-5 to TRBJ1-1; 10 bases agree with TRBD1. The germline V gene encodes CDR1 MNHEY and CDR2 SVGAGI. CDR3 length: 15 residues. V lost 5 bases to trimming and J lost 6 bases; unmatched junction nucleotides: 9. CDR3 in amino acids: CASSPGTGDLAEAFF. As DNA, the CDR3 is TGTGCCAGCAGTCCCGGGACAGGGGATTTGGCTGAAGCTTTCTTT.

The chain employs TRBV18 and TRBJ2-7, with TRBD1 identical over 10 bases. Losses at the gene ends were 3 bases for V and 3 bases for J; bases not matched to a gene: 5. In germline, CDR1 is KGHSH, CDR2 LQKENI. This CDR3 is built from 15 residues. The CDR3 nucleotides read TGTGCCAGCTCACCCAAGACAGGGGGCTTCTACGAGCAGTACTTC. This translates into CASSPKTGGFYEQYF. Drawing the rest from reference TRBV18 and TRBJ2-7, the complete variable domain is NAGVMQNPRHLVRRRGQEARLRCSPMKGHSHVYWYRQLPEEGLKFMVYLQKENIIDESGMPKERFSAEFPKEGPSILRIQQVVRGDSAAYFCASSPKTGGFYEQYFGPGTRLTVT.

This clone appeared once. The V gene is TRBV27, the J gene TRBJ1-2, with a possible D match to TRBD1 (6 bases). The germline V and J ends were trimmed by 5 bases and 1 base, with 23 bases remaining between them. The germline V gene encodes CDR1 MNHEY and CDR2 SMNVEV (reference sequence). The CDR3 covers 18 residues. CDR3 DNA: TGTGCCAGCAGTGCCCTGACGACAGGATTAAGAAGTAACTATGGCTACACCTTC. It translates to CASSALTTGLRSNYGYTF.

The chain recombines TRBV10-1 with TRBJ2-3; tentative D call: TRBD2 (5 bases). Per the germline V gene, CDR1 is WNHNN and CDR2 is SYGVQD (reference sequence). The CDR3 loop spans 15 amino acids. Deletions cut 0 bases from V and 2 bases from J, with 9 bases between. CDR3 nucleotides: TGCGCCAGCAGTGAGTCACGCGGGCTCACAGATACGCAGTATTTT. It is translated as CASSESRGLTDTQYF.

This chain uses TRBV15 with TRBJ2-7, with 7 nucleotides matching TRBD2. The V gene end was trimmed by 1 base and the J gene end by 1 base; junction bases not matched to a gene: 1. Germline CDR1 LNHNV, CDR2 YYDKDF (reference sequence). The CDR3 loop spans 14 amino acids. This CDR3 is CATSRGLASYEQYF. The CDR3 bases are TGTGCCACCAGCAGAGGACTAGCTTCCTACGAGCAGTACTTC.

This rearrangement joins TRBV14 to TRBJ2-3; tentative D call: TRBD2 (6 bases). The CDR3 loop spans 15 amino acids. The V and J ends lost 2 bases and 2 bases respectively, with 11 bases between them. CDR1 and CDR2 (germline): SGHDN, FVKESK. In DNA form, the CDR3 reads TGTGCCAGCAGCCAAACTAGCCCTAACACAGATACGCAGTATTTT. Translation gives CASSQTSPNTDTQYF.

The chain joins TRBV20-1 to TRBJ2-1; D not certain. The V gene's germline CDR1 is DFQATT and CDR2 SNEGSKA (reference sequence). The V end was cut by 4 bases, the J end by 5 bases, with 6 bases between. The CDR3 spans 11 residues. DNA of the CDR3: TGCAGTGCTAACGAGCACAATGAGCAGTTCTTC. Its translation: CSANEHNEQFF.

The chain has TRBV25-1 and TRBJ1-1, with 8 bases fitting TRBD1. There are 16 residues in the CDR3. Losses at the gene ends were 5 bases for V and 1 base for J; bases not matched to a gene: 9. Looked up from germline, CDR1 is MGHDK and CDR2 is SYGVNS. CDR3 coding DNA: TGTGCCAGCAGTCCACCCCCAGGGACAGGGAACACTGAAGCTTTCTTT. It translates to CASSPPPGTGNTEAFF.

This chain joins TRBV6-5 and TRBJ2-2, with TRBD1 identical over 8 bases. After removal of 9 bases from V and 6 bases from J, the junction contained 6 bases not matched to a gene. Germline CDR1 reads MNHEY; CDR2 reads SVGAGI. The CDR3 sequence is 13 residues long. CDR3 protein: CASGQGDPGELFF. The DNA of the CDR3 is TGTGCCAGTGGACAGGGCGATCCCGGGGAGCTGTTTTTT.

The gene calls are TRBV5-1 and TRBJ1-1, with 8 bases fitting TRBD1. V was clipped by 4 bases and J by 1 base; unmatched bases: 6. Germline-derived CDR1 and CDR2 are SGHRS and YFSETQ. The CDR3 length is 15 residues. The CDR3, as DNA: TGCGCCAGCAGCGGCGGGACAGGACGGAACACTGAAGCTTTCTTT. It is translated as CASSGGTGRNTEAFF.